Below are 2 T cell receptor beta chains sequenced from a single sample in a study of cytomegalovirus exposure and HLA in healthy donors. TCRdb keeps only in-frame clones here, not all; method: immunoSEQ multiplex PCR. The sample lists more than 65,000 clones, 85% to 95% occurring once. The sequenced material came from PBMCs. Every receptor here comes from a man in his late teens or twenties in good health and CMV-seronegative.

The rearrangement uses TRBV7-2 and TRBJ1-2; possibly TRBD1 for D (6 bases). The CDR3 has 14 residues. Germline-derived CDR1 and CDR2 are SGHTA and FQGNSA. V was pared by 5 bases and J by 12 bases, with 22 bases between. The CDR3, as DNA: TGTGCCAGCAGCCCTGGGGGGGGGCGCACGTTGGACACCTTC. Protein product: CASSPGGGRTLDTF.

This chain links TRBV27 with TRBJ1-5; D is unclear. Per germline, CDR1 MNHEY and CDR2 SMNVEV (reference sequence). Trimming left V 6 bases short and J 1 base short, with 16 bases between. CDR3 size: 16 residues. The CDR3 sequence is CASRQMKTGSNQPQHF. The DNA of the CDR3 is TGTGCCAGCAGACAGATGAAGACGGGAAGCAATCAGCCCCAGCATTTT.